The present TCR beta chain was sequenced within a study of T cells in Graves' hyperthyroidism and ophthalmopathy. Looked up from germline, CDR1 is SEHNR and CDR2 is FQNEAQ (reference sequence). The CDR3 loop spans 16 amino acids. The ends lost 5 bases at V and 6 bases at J; junction bases unmatched: 9. What was amplified from RNA transcripts were TCR beta CDR3 regions. The HTBI primer set was used in a first-round RT-PCR of the TCR CDR3. TCRdb fed the multiplex PCR reads into MiXCR, producing one record per CDR3 protein. Of under 300,000 distinct CDR3 sequences in the sample, around 13% were seen once. This clonotype was counted many times.

Sequenced material: blood. The origin of this receptor is a middle-aged woman with Graves' hyperthyroidism. This chain joins TRBV7-9 and TRBJ2-1; 11 nucleotides line up with TRBD2. Written as DNA, the CDR3 is TGTGCCAGCAGCCGACTAGCGGGGCTAGGGGGCAATGAGCAGTTCTTC. Protein sequence: CASSRLAGLGGNEQFF. Full variable domain (rest looked up from reference TRBV7-9 and TRBJ2-1): DTGVSQNPRHKITKRGQNVTFRCDPISEHNRLYWYRQTLGQGPEFLTYFQNEAQLEKSRLLSDRFSAERPKGSFSTLEIQRTEQGDSAMYLCASSRLAGLGGNEQFFGPGTRLTVL.